The present TCR beta chain was sequenced within a study of shared clonotypes between healthy human individuals. In the authors' methods: In the immunoSEQ data, sequences were junction-only and lacked quality scores, so filtering differed. Repertoires were generated with immunoSEQ multiplex PCR, while TCRdb's copy carries only in-frame clones and drops some. The V and J calls and clone size were taken over from that table, and D and trimming were inferred from the DNA. This sample has 98,000 or so clones, with 68% found just once. Study-wide findings and caveats: Having only a few donors restricted how much genetic and exposure-history diversity was captured.

Note on this clone: What it binds is not known.

V lost 3 bases and J lost 6, with 12 bases in between. This CDR3 contains 14 residues. CDR1 and CDR2 (germline): MDHEN, SYDVKM. The clonotype comes from a woman between 25 and 40 years old in good health. Sequencing was done on a sample of memory CD8+ T cells sorted from blood. Subset: CD45RO+ cells pooled with CCR7-negative TemRA cells. This chain uses TRBV28 with TRBJ2-1; D might be TRBD2 (5 bases). CDR3 loop: CASSFLPGINEQFF. The CDR3 DNA is TGTGCCAGCAGTTTTCTCCCGGGGATCAATGAGCAGTTCTTC.